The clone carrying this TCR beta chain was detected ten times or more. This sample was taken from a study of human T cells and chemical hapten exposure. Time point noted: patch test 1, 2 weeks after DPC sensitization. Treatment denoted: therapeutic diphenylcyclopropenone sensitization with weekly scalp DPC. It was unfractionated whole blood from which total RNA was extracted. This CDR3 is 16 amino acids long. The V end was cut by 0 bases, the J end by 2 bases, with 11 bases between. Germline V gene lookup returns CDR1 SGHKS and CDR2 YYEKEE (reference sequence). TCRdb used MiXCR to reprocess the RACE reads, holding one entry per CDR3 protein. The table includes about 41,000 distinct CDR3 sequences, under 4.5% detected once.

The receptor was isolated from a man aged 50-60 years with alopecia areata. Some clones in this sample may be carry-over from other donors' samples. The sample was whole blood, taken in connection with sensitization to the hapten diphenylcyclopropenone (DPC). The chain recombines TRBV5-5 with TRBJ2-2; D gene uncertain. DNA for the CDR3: TGTGCCAGCAGCTTGGCCAACATTTTAAACACCGGGGAGCTGTTTTTT. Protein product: CASSLANILNTGELFF.